Each of the 17 T cell receptor beta chains below was sequenced from the same sample in a study of shared clonotypes between healthy human individuals. Terminally differentiated effector memory CD45RA+ cells were excluded from the naive CD8 cells, which were CD45RO-negative and positively selected for CCR7. The method was immunoSEQ multiplex PCR; TCRdb's version includes in-frame clones alone and lacks a portion of them. The sample includes about 2.1 million clones, 93% of them seen just once. Sample: naive CD8+ T cells from PBMCs. These receptors all stem from a man aged 18 to 29 in good health. Some clones in this sample may be carry-over from other donors' samples.

Comments on this clone: The same CDR3 arises from other DNA sequences in this sample as well. This rearrangement joins TRBV27 to TRBJ2-7; 7 bases are a match to TRBD1. Germline values: CDR1 MNHEY, CDR2 SMNVEV (reference sequence). V lost 3 bases to trimming and J lost 2 bases; unmatched junction nucleotides: 1. This CDR3 contains 13 residues. DNA for the CDR3: TGTGCCAGCAGTTTGGGGACAGCCTACGAGCAGTACTTC. It codes for CASSLGTAYEQYF.

The V and J genes are TRBV6-1 and TRBJ2-7; D not certain. CDR3 length: 10 residues. Trimming removed 10 bases from V and 5 bases from J, with 9 bases in between. Germline values: CDR1 MNHNS, CDR2 SASEGT. The CDR3 protein is CAISPHEQYF. The DNA for the CDR3 is TGTGCCATCTCGCCCCACGAGCAGTACTTC.

The rearrangement joins TRBV5-4 to TRBJ2-1; 9 nucleotides agree with TRBD2. The trim removed 0 bases at V and 7 bases at J, leaving 11 bases unmatched. The germline CDR1 and CDR2 sequences are SGHNT and YYREEE (reference sequence). There are 17 residues in the CDR3. This CDR3 reads CASSLGPAGGSVNEQFF. For the CDR3, the DNA is TGTGCCAGCAGCTTGGGCCCAGCGGGAGGATCGGTGAATGAGCAGTTCTTC.

The chain joins TRBV27 to TRBJ2-1; D is possibly TRBD2 (5 bases). Germline lookup yields CDR1 MNHEY and CDR2 SMNVEV (reference sequence). This CDR3 has 14 residues. Trimming took off 3 bases at V and 10 bases at J, with 16 bases between the two ends. CDR3 loop: CASSLDWEHQEQFF. In DNA form, the CDR3 reads TGTGCCAGCAGTTTGGACTGGGAACACCAGGAGCAGTTCTTC.

The chain uses TRBV14 and TRBJ1-5, with D perhaps matching TRBD1 (5 bases). The CDR3 sequence is 15 residues long. V was shortened by 1 base and J by 3 bases, with 10 bases between the two germline ends. Germline CDR1 is SGHDN and CDR2 is FVKESK. For the CDR3, the DNA is TGTGCCAGCAGCCAAGTGTCGACAGCCAATCAGCCCCAGCATTTT. Translating gives CASSQVSTANQPQHF.

Concerning this clone: Within the sample, other DNA sequences also encode this same CDR3. This chain links TRBV4-3 with TRBJ2-1; D gene ambiguous. The CDR3 runs to 13 residues. Trimming removed 1 base at V and 7 bases at J, with 8 bases between. CDR1 and CDR2 (germline): LGHNA, YSLEER. CDR3 region: CASSQGLENEQFF. CDR3 coding DNA: TGCGCCAGCAGCCAAGGCTTAGAGAATGAGCAGTTCTTC.

V and J are TRBV7-2 and TRBJ2-3; 7 bases match TRBD2. The CDR3 has 16 amino acids. The junction had 10 bases not matched to a gene; V was cut back by 5 bases and J by 2 bases. In germline, CDR1 is SGHTA, CDR2 FQGNSA. The CDR3 coding sequence is TGTGCCAGCAGCCCCATCAGGGACTACTACACAGATACGCAGTATTTT. Translated, it gives CASSPIRDYYTDTQYF.

This chain connects TRBV5-1 to TRBJ2-7; 8 bases map to TRBD2. CDR3 length: 19 residues. Looked up from germline, CDR1 is SGHRS and CDR2 is YFSETQ. V gave up 0 bases and J gave up 2 bases; unmatched junction bases: 16. CDR3 bases: TGCGCCAGCAGCTTGGTTAGCCCCGCGGCTAGCGGGCGACCCTACGAGCAGTACTTC. The encoded protein is CASSLVSPAASGRPYEQYF.

This clone has just a few counts. The V gene is TRBV10-3, the J gene TRBJ1-1; D might be TRBD1 (5 bases). The CDR3 spans 14 residues. The germline V and J ends were trimmed by 4 bases and 4 bases, with 13 bases remaining between them. CDR1 is ENHRY, CDR2 SYGVKD, per germline. The CDR3 bases are TGTGCCATCAGTGTGGGGACTCAGATCACTGAAGCTTTCTTT. Its translation is CAISVGTQITEAFF.

This sequence joins TRBV9 and TRBJ1-3, with TRBD1 matching 7 bases. CDR3 length: 14 amino acids. Trimming took 5 bases from V and 8 from J; bases not matched to a gene: 10. CDR1 is SGDLS and CDR2 is YYNGEE in the germline V gene. The CDR3 coding sequence is TGTGCCAGCAGTCGAAAGGGGGCCTCGCACACCATATATTTT. Translating it yields CASSRKGASHTIYF.

The CDR3 sequence is CASNNRGISAYNEQFF. For the CDR3, the DNA is TGTGCCAGCAACAACCGTGGCATTAGCGCCTACAATGAGCAGTTCTTC. This sequence joins TRBV21-1 and TRBJ2-1; the table gives TRBD2 as D, unverified against the DNA. TRBV21-1 is marked as a pseudogene. CDR3 size: 16 residues.

The J gene is TRBJ1-4, the V gene TRBV11-2; possibly TRBD1 for D (5 bases). The CDR3 is made up of 15 amino acids. Germline CDR1 reads SGHAT; CDR2 reads FQNNGV. Trimming removed 1 base from V and 3 bases from J, with 9 bases in between. CDR3 coding DNA: TGTGCCAGCAGCTTAGTTGGGGGATCTAATGAAAAACTGTTTTTT. Encoded protein: CASSLVGGSNEKLFF.

This rearrangement joins TRBV7-9 to TRBJ2-7; TRBD2 matches at 7 bases. The CDR3 spans 14 residues. V was pared by 0 bases and J by 2 bases, with 1 base of the junction left unmatched. Germline CDR1 and CDR2: SEHNR and FQNEAQ (reference sequence). CDR3: CASSLAAGPYEQYF. DNA of the CDR3: TGTGCCAGCAGCTTAGCAGCGGGACCCTACGAGCAGTACTTC.

The V call is TRBV28, the J call TRBJ2-5; D uncertain. The J call may be wrong; the DNA end is better matched by TRBJ2-7. The CDR3 length is 14 residues. Germline CDR1 reads MDHEN; CDR2 reads SYDVKM. The CDR3 sequence is CASSLLGGSYEQYF. The CDR3, as DNA: TGTGCCAGCAGTTTACTCGGTGGCTCCTACGAGCAGTACTTC.

This clone was detected once. The V gene is TRBV4-3, the J gene TRBJ2-1, with a weak D call TRBD1 (5 bases). Trimming pared 1 base from V and 2 bases from J, leaving 21 bases between. Germline CDR1 is LGHNA and CDR2 is YSLEER. The CDR3 is 19 amino acids. The CDR3 DNA follows: TGCGCCAGCAGCCAAGTGCGCGGATCCTCAAGGGGAACCTACAATGAGCAGTTCTTC. Amino acid sequence: CASSQVRGSSRGTYNEQFF.

This clone was seen just once. The CDR3 DNA follows: TGTGCCAGCTCAGCGGGAGTTGGGGATGAGCAGTTCTTC. Amino acids: CASSAGVGDEQFF. The V and J genes are TRBV27 and TRBJ2-1; 8 positions match TRBD2. Germline V lookup: CDR1 MNHEY, CDR2 SMNVEV (reference sequence). With V trimmed by 8 bases and J by 8 bases, 8 bases remained unmatched. This CDR3 comprises 13 residues.

About this clone: This same CDR3 is encoded by further DNA sequences in the sample. V usage is TRBV7-9 and J usage is TRBJ2-7; D is uncertain. In germline, CDR1 is SEHNR, CDR2 FQNEAQ (reference sequence). The V end was cut by 8 bases, the J end by 0 bases, with 11 bases between. This CDR3 has 13 residues. CDR3 sequence (DNA): TGTGCCAGCGGTGGCGGTAGCTCCTACGAGCAGTACTTC. This codes for CASGGGSSYEQYF.